Given below is one TCR beta chain in context. The PCR was carried out with 60 Vbeta primers and 13 Jbeta primers. Produced via immunoSEQ multiplex PCR; TCRdb's table is partial and in-frame only. The sample holds 100,000 to 150,000 clones, about 61% seen once. Per the germline V gene, CDR1 is PRHDT and CDR2 is FYEKMQ (reference sequence). The CDR3 is made up of 15 amino acids. The V gene lost 6 bases and the J gene lost 0 bases, with 14 bases spanning the gap. This entry is derived from a study of cytomegalovirus exposure and HLA in healthy donors. Sequenced: PBMCs. This TCR derives from a woman between 40 and 55 years old in good health and CMV-seronegative. V gene TRBV13 combines with J gene TRBJ1-1, with D tentatively TRBD1 (6 bases). DNA for the CDR3: TGTGCCAGCAGTCGTTATAGGGGGATGAACACTGAAGCTTTCTTT. Its translation is CASSRYRGMNTEAFF.